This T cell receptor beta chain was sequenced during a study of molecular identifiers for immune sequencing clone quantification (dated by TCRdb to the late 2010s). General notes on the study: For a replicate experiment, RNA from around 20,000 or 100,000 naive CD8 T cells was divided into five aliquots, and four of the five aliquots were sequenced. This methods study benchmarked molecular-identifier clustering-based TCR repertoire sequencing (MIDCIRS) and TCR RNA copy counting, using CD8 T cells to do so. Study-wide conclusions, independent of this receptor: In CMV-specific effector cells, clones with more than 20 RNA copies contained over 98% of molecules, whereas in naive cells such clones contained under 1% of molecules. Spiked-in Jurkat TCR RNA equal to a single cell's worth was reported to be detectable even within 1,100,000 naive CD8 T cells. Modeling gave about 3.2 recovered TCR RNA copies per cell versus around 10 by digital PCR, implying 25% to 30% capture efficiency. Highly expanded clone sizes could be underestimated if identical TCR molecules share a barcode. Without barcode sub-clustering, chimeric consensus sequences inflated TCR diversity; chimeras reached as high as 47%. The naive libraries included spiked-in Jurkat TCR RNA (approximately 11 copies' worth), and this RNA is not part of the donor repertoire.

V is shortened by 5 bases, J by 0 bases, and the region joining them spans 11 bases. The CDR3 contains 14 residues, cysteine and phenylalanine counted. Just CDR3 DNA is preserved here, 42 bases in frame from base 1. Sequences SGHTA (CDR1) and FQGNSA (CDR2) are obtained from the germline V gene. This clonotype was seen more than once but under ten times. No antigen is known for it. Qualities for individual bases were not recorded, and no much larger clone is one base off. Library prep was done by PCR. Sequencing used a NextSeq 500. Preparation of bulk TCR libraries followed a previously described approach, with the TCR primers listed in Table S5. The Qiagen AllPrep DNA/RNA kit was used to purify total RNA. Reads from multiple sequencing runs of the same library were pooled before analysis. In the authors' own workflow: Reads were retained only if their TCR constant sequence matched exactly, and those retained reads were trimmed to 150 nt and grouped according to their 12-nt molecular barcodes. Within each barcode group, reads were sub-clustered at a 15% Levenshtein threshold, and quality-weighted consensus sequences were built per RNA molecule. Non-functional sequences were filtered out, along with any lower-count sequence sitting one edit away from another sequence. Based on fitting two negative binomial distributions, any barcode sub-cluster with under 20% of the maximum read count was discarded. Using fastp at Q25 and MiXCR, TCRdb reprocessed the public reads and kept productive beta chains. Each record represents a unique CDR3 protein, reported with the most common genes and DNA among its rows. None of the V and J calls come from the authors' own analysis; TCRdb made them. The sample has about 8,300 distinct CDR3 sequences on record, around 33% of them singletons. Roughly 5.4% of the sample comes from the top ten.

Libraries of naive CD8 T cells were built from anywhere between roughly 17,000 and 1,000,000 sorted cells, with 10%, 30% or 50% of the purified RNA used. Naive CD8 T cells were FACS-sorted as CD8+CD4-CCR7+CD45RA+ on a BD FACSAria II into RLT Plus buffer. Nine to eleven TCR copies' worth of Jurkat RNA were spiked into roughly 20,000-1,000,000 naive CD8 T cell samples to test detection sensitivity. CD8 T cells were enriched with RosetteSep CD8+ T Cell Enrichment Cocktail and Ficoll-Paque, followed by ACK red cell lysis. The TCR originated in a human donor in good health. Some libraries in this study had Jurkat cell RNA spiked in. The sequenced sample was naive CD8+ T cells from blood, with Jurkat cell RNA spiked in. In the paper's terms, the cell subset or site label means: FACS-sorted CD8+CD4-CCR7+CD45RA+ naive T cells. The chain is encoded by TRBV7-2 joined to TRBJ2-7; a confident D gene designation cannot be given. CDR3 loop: CASSPRPDSYEQYF. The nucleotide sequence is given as TGTGCCAGCAGCCCTCGACCCGACTCCTACGAGCAGTACTTC. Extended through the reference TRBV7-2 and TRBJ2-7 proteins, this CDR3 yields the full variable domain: GAGVSQSPSNKVTEKGKDVELRCDPISGHTALYWYRQSLGQGLEFLIYFQGNSAPDKSGLPSDRFSAERTGGSVSTLTIQRTQQEDSAVYLCASSPRPDSYEQYFGPGTRLTVT.